One sample yielded the 28 T cell receptor beta chains listed below, sequenced in a study of blood T cell repertoires in COVID-19. TCRdb's table, derived via immunoSEQ multiplex PCR, lists solely in-frame clones and lacks some. The repertoire holds some 300,000 clones, about 91% seen once, with 6.9% in the top ten. Specimen: peripheral blood. These receptors all stem from a woman aged 25 to 39 who had recovered from COVID-19.

The J gene is TRBJ2-1, the V gene TRBV28, with D hard to call. The germline V and J ends were trimmed by 6 bases and 9 bases, with 15 bases remaining between them. This CDR3 region has 13 residues. Germline V gives CDR1 MDHEN, CDR2 SYDVKM. This chain's CDR3 is CASSPPVRGEQFF. In DNA form, the CDR3 reads TGTGCCAGCAGCCCGCCGGTGCGCGGTGAGCAGTTCTTC.

CDR3 DNA: TGTGCCAGCAGTTTGGGGTTAAAAACAGGGGTGAAAGATGAGCAGTTCTTC. Translation gives CASSLGLKTGVKDEQFF. The rearrangement uses TRBV27 and TRBJ2-1, with 7 positions matching TRBD1. The CDR3 extends over 17 amino acids. The germline V gene encodes CDR1 MNHEY and CDR2 SMNVEV (reference sequence). V dropped 3 bases and J dropped 8; count of bases not matched to a gene: 16.

The chain employs TRBV5-4 and TRBJ2-3, with a weak D call TRBD2 (6 bases). Germline assignment: CDR1 SGHNT and CDR2 YYREEE (reference sequence). V gave up 4 bases and J gave up 0 bases, with 12 bases separating them. CDR3 length: 15 amino acids. Here the CDR3 reads CASSPAGGSTDTQYF. CDR3 nucleotide sequence: TGTGCCAGCAGCCCGGCCGGGGGTAGCACAGATACGCAGTATTTT.

The chain couples TRBV7-8 to TRBJ2-7, with D perhaps matching TRBD1 (6 bases). From germline, CDR1 is SGHVS and CDR2 FQNEAQ. The CDR3 has 14 amino acids. Trimming took off 1 base at V and 4 bases at J, with 11 bases between the two ends. Here the CDR3 reads CASSLGTERYEQYF. The CDR3, as DNA: TGTGCCAGCAGCTTAGGGACAGAAAGGTACGAGCAGTACTTC.

The V and J genes are TRBV7-9 and TRBJ2-5, with 12 bases lining up with TRBD2. CDR3 size: 15 residues. V shed 5 bases and J 5 bases; nucleotides not matched to a gene: 6. Germline lookup yields CDR1 SEHNR and CDR2 FQNEAQ (reference sequence). CDR3 DNA: TGTGCCAGCAGCGGAACTAGCGGGGGGTTGGAGACCCAGTACTTC. Encoded protein: CASSGTSGGLETQYF.

J is TRBJ2-6 and V is TRBV4-2, with TRBD2 matching 16 bases. In germline, CDR1 is LGHNA, CDR2 YNFKEQ. After removal of 3 bases from V and 3 bases from J, the junction contained 8 bases not matched to a gene. The CDR3 extends over 20 amino acids. The CDR3 nucleotides read TGTGCCAGCAGCCATGCCCCCGGGACTAGCGGGGGGGGTGGGGCCAACGTCCTGACTTTC. Residues: CASSHAPGTSGGGGANVLTF.

The chain uses TRBV7-2 and TRBJ2-5, with 10 nucleotides matching TRBD1. The CDR3 loop spans 16 amino acids. The V gene's germline CDR1 is SGHTA and CDR2 FQGNSA. The ends lost 5 bases at V and 4 bases at J; junction bases unmatched: 10. The CDR3 sequence: CASSVRDRGLGETQYF. In DNA, the CDR3 is TGTGCCAGCAGCGTCCGGGACAGGGGATTAGGAGAGACCCAGTACTTC.

The chain has TRBV21-1 and TRBJ2-3; the table gives TRBD1 as D, unverified against the DNA. TRBV21-1 is a pseudogene. The CDR3 totals 17 residues. CDR3 amino acids: CASSKVQGWTSTDTQYF. The CDR3 nucleotides are TGTGCCAGCAGCAAAGTGCAGGGGTGGACTAGCACAGATACGCAGTATTTT.

V is TRBV28 and J is TRBJ1-6, with TRBD1 as a possible D gene (5 bases). CDR3 length equals 15 residues. Trimming took off 7 bases at V and 6 bases at J, with 16 bases between the two ends. CDR1 MDHEN and CDR2 SYDVKM come from the germline V gene. The CDR3 is CASTPAPGRNSPLHF. The CDR3 bases are TGTGCCAGCACACCCGCGCCAGGGCGTAATTCACCCCTCCACTTT.

The chain uses TRBV19 and TRBJ1-5; TRBD1 matches at 7 bases. J lost 7 bases, V lost 9 bases, and 27 bases had no gene match. Germline assignment: CDR1 LNHDA and CDR2 SQIVND (reference sequence). This CDR3 has 19 residues. CDR3 in amino acids: CASSKLSTGQVTIRQPQHF. CDR3 nucleotide sequence: TGTGCCAGCTCGAAACTCTCTACCGGACAGGTGACAATCCGGCAGCCCCAGCATTTT.

A single count supports this clone. The chain employs TRBV28 and TRBJ1-1; 7 bases line up with TRBD1. The V segment lost 6 bases and the J segment 1 base; nucleotides outside the gene matches: 23. This CDR3 has 20 residues. The germline gives CDR1 MDHEN, CDR2 SYDVKM. CDR3 DNA: TGTGCCAGCAGGAGGGGGCTTCCACATCTTACACGAGGGACGAACACTGAAGCTTTCTTT. It encodes CASRRGLPHLTRGTNTEAFF. Variable domain in full (rest from reference TRBV28 and TRBJ1-1): DVKVTQSSRYLVKRTGEKVFLECVQDMDHENMFWYRQDPGLGLRLIYFSYDVKMKEKGDIPEGYSVSREKKERFSLILESASTNQTSMYLCASRRGLPHLTRGTNTEAFFGQGTRLTVV.

J is TRBJ1-3 and V is TRBV11-2; unclear D gene. The CDR3 runs 15 residues. CDR1 SGHAT and CDR2 FQNNGV come from the germline V gene. V was cut by 1 base and J by 5 bases, with 12 bases left in between. CDR3 sequence (DNA): TGTGCCAGCAGCTTAGTATCGCGATTGCGAAACACCATATATTTT. Protein sequence: CASSLVSRLRNTIYF. The whole variable domain, filled in from reference TRBV11-2 and TRBJ1-3, reads EAGVAQSPRYKIIEKRQSVAFWCNPISGHATLYWYQQILGQGPKLLIQFQNNGVVDDSQLPKDRFSAERLKGVDSTLKIQPAKLEDSAVYLCASSLVSRLRNTIYFGEGSWLTVV.

V gene TRBV3-1 (or the pseudogene TRBV3-2) combines with J gene TRBJ2-5; D is possibly TRBD1 (6 bases). Trimming removed 2 bases from V and 2 bases from J, with 21 bases in between. This CDR3 is built from 18 residues. Looked up from germline, CDR1 is LGHDT and CDR2 is YNNKEL (reference sequence). The CDR3 protein is CASSQPSPGTIIQETQYF. DNA for the CDR3: TGTGCCAGCAGCCAACCTTCTCCAGGGACAATAATTCAAGAGACCCAGTACTTC.

The chain joins TRBV25-1 to TRBJ2-2; no definite D call. CDR3 size: 16 residues. V lost 3 bases and J lost 2, with 13 bases in between. CDR1 is MGHDK and CDR2 is SYGVNS in the germline V gene. The CDR3 DNA reads TGTGCCAGCAGTGAGTCTGGGCCCACTAACACCGGGGAGCTGTTTTTT. Its protein product is CASSESGPTNTGELFF.

The chain carries TRBV30 and TRBJ2-1; D perhaps matches TRBD2 (6 bases). The CDR3 is 13 residues long. V dropped 3 bases and J dropped 3 bases, with 9 bases sitting between them. Looked up from germline, CDR1 is GTSNPN and CDR2 is SVGIG (reference sequence). The DNA of the CDR3 is TGTGCCTGGAGCGGGGGAGACTACAATGAGCAGTTCTTC. As protein: CAWSGGDYNEQFF.

In its sample, this clone was seen once. The chain uses TRBV25-1 and TRBJ1-1, with no clear D. Trimming cost V 3 bases and J 4 bases, with 6 bases left between them. Germline values: CDR1 MGHDK, CDR2 SYGVNS. The CDR3 is 12 amino acids. CDR3 in amino acids: CASSDGPTEAFF. The DNA of the CDR3 is TGTGCCAGCAGTGACGGTCCCACTGAAGCTTTCTTT.

V usage is TRBV4-1 and J usage is TRBJ2-7, with 8 bases matching TRBD1. The junction had 20 bases not matched to a gene; V was cut back by 1 base and J by 0 bases. The germline V gene encodes CDR1 MGHRA and CDR2 YSYEKL. The CDR3 is 21 amino acids. The DNA for the CDR3 is TGCGCCAGCAGCCAAGTTGCTCCTGACAGGGGAAGACGGCTTAGCTCCTACGAGCAGTACTTC. It encodes CASSQVAPDRGRRLSSYEQYF.

The V gene is TRBV7-2, the J gene TRBJ2-7; possible D gene TRBD1, 6 bases. The length of the CDR3 is 13 residues. Trimming pared 3 bases from V and 5 bases from J, leaving 11 bases between. The germline V gene has CDR1 SGHTA and CDR2 FQGNSA. The CDR3 region has the DNA TGTGCCAGCAGCTTTTACAGGGACCACGAGCAGTACTTC. Translating gives CASSFYRDHEQYF.

The chain uses TRBV24-1 and TRBJ2-7; D not resolved. V shed 2 bases and J shed 4 bases, with 11 bases lying between them. Germline lookup yields CDR1 KGHDR and CDR2 SFDVKD. This CDR3 has 14 amino acids. The CDR3 here is CATSDSRNVYEQYF. The CDR3 region has the DNA TGTGCCACCAGTGATTCGCGAAACGTATACGAGCAGTACTTC.

The gene calls are TRBV20-1 and TRBJ2-7; D uncertain. V lost 6 bases, J lost 4 bases, and 19 bases lay in between. Germline CDR1 reads DFQATT; CDR2 reads SNEGSKA (reference sequence). The CDR3 has 14 residues. The DNA for the CDR3 is TGCAGTGCCAGTACCCCCGGGTCTAGGTACGAGCAGTACTTC. Amino acid sequence: CSASTPGSRYEQYF.

This chain joins TRBV2 and TRBJ2-3, with 8 bases that match TRBD2. Germline CDR1 is SNHLY and CDR2 is FYNNEI. The CDR3 length is 14 residues. Here the CDR3 reads CVVRGGSSPDTQYF. The DNA for the CDR3 is TGTGTCGTCCGCGGGGGGTCTTCCCCAGATACGCAGTATTTT.

The chain couples TRBV19 to TRBJ1-5, with D maybe TRBD1 (5 bases). Per the germline V gene, CDR1 is LNHDA and CDR2 is SQIVND (reference sequence). This CDR3 spans 13 amino acids. Trimming took off 8 bases at V and 4 bases at J, with 12 bases between the two ends. The CDR3, as DNA: TGTGCCAGTTCCGCAGGGTGGAATCAGCCCCAGCATTTT. Translation: CASSAGWNQPQHF.

This clone appeared once. The chain carries TRBV5-1 and TRBJ1-1; D call uncertain. The CDR3 covers 15 residues. Per the germline V gene, CDR1 is SGHRS and CDR2 is YFSETQ. V was shortened by 0 bases and J by 0 bases, with 9 bases between the two germline ends. As DNA, the CDR3 is TGCGCCAGCAGCTTGGAGCTGAGCATGAACACTGAAGCTTTCTTT. This sequence encodes CASSLELSMNTEAFF. The variable domain in full, with the rest retrieved from reference TRBV5-1 and TRBJ1-1, is KAGVTQTPRYLIKTRGQQVTLSCSPISGHRSVSWYQQTPGQGLQFLFEYFSETQRNKGNFPGRFSGRQFSNSRSEMNVSTLELGDSALYLCASSLELSMNTEAFFGQGTRLTVV.

The V and J genes are TRBV6-2 or TRBV6-3 and TRBJ1-2, with D unresolved. Trimming left V 2 bases short and J 4 bases short, with 5 bases between. CDR3 length: 12 residues. Germline CDR1 MNHEY, CDR2 SVGEGT. CDR3 region: CASSYVSYGYTF. The CDR3 DNA reads TGTGCCAGCAGTTACGTTAGCTATGGCTACACCTTC.

The chain links TRBV10-3 to TRBJ2-7; the match to TRBD1 covers 7 bases. CDR1 and CDR2 from the germline V gene are ENHRY and SYGVKD. The CDR3 spans 15 residues. V trimming: 5 bases; J trimming: 4 bases; junction bases outside the gene matches: 11. CDR3 protein: CAISSYRGLVYEQYF. The CDR3 bases are TGTGCCATCAGTAGCTACAGGGGATTGGTGTACGAGCAGTACTTC.

The chain is built from TRBV19 and TRBJ1-5; possible D gene TRBD1, 5 bases. Germline-derived CDR1 and CDR2 are LNHDA and SQIVND (reference sequence). Trimming cost V 7 bases and J 5 bases, with 15 bases left between them. The CDR3 totals 14 residues. DNA of the CDR3: TGTGCCAGTAATTCGGGGGTAGCGGATCAGCCCCAGCATTTT. Protein sequence: CASNSGVADQPQHF.

The gene calls are TRBV9 and TRBJ2-3; 14 nucleotides agree with TRBD2. This CDR3 has 16 amino acids. J was trimmed by 6 bases and V by 4 bases; bases with no gene match: 7. Germline CDR1 SGDLS, CDR2 YYNGEE. The CDR3 bases are TGTGCCAGCAGCCCCATGGGGACTAGCGGGGGTGATACGCAGTATTTT. The encoded protein is CASSPMGTSGGDTQYF.

The rearrangement joins TRBV19 to TRBJ2-6; D unclear. Trimming left V 6 bases short and J 0 bases short, with 18 bases between. The CDR3 contains 18 residues. The germline CDR1 and CDR2 sequences are LNHDA and SQIVND (reference sequence). The CDR3 here is CASSRHFLSGSGANVLTF. For the CDR3, the DNA is TGTGCCAGTAGCCGCCATTTCCTCTCCGGCTCTGGGGCCAACGTCCTGACTTTC.